This T cell receptor (beta chain) was observed in a study of blood T cell repertoires in COVID-19. This CDR3 is 13 amino acids long. The germline CDR1 and CDR2 sequences are SGHAT and FQDESV (reference sequence). Trimming took off 7 bases at V and 5 bases at J, with 13 bases between the two ends. Assay used: immunoSEQ multiplex PCR; TCRdb lists only in-frame clones, some missing. Counted here are some 140,000 clones, 85% occurring once; the ten biggest clones make up 4.3%. The genes are TRBV11-1 and TRBJ2-3, with D perhaps TRBD2 (6 bases). This TCR derives from a human donor in a cohort sampled during active COVID-19. The sequenced sample was peripheral blood. DNA of the CDR3: TGTGCCAGCACCACACTAGCTGGAGATACGCAGTATTTT. Its translation: CASTTLAGDTQYF.